The 17 T cell receptor beta chains listed next were all sequenced from one sample in a study of OX40 agonist ivuxolimab in advanced cancers. The protocol was immunoSEQ multiplex PCR, while the TCRdb copy is restricted to in-frame clones and leaves out a portion. The sample includes under 85,000 clones, about nine tenths seen only once; the top ten take over 0.6%. This specimen consisted of CD4+ or CD8+ T cells sorted from blood, obtained in a trial of the OX40 agonist ivuxolimab. The receptors come from an adult with an advanced solid tumor such as melanoma, head and neck, liver or kidney cancer.

The chain links TRBV7-2 to TRBJ2-5, with a weak D call TRBD1 (6 bases). Trimming cost V 1 base and J 5 bases, with 8 bases left between them. This CDR3 has 13 amino acids. Germline loops: CDR1 SGHTA, CDR2 FQGNSA. CDR3 amino acids: CASSLDRGETQYF. CDR3 DNA sequence: TGTGCCAGCAGCTTAGATAGGGGGGAGACCCAGTACTTC.

V gene TRBV27 combines with J gene TRBJ2-1, with 7 bases that match TRBD1. The CDR3 totals 15 residues. Germline V gene data show CDR1 as MNHEY and CDR2 as SMNVEV (reference sequence). The V segment lost 6 bases and the J segment 5 bases; nucleotides outside the gene matches: 10. The CDR3 bases are TGTGCCAGCAGCCGTTACGGGGACAGAAACAATGAGCAGTTCTTC. Translating it yields CASSRYGDRNNEQFF.

V gene TRBV9 combines with J gene TRBJ2-5; no firm D call. The CDR3 is made up of 13 amino acids. V was cut by 1 base and J by 4 bases, with 8 bases left in between. CDR1 is SGDLS, CDR2 YYNGEE, per germline. CDR3 amino acids: CASSVSTRETQYF. The CDR3 DNA sequence: TGTGCCAGCAGCGTAAGTACCCGAGAGACCCAGTACTTC.

The V call is TRBV2, the J call TRBJ2-7; 14 nucleotides line up with TRBD2. This CDR3 has 18 residues. The J segment lost 0 bases and the V segment lost 10 bases, leaving 14 bases of the junction unmatched. Germline CDR1 and CDR2: SNHLY and FYNNEI. CDR3 loop: CATEGLAGESEASYEQYF. CDR3 sequence (DNA): TGTGCCACCGAGGGACTAGCGGGGGAATCCGAGGCCTCCTACGAGCAGTACTTC.

This chain links TRBV11-2 with TRBJ2-1; 7 positions match TRBD2. Germline-derived CDR1 and CDR2 are SGHAT and FQNNGV. Trimming took 3 bases from V and 5 from J; bases not matched to a gene: 7. The CDR3 is made up of 15 amino acids. The DNA for the CDR3 is TGTGCCAGCAGCTTGGGAGGGGCGGGAAACAATGAGCAGTTCTTC. This codes for CASSLGGAGNNEQFF. The whole variable domain, remainder taken from reference TRBV11-2 and TRBJ2-1, is EAGVAQSPRYKIIEKRQSVAFWCNPISGHATLYWYQQILGQGPKLLIQFQNNGVVDDSQLPKDRFSAERLKGVDSTLKIQPAKLEDSAVYLCASSLGGAGNNEQFFGPGTRLTVL.

This clone was observed a handful of times. V usage is TRBV4-3 and J usage is TRBJ1-4, with 9 positions matching TRBD1. The CDR3 loop spans 14 amino acids. Losses at the gene ends were 4 bases for V and 8 bases for J; bases not matched to a gene: 5. Germline CDR1 reads LGHNA; CDR2 reads YSLEER. Here the CDR3 DNA reads TGCGCCAGCAGCCCTGGACAGGGGAGGGAAAAACTGTTTTTT. Residues: CASSPGQGREKLFF.

The CDR3 DNA reads TGTGCCAGCAGTTACTGGGGGGAGGGGGTTTCACCCCTCCACTTT. As protein: CASSYWGEGVSPLHF. This chain uses TRBV6-6 with TRBJ1-6; a weak D match, TRBD1 (6 bases). CDR3 length: 15 amino acids. CDR1 and CDR2 (germline): MNHNY, SVGAGI (reference sequence). V dropped 1 base and J dropped 9 bases, with 13 bases sitting between them.

The rearrangement uses TRBV7-9 and TRBJ2-7; 10 bases map to TRBD1. Germline V gives CDR1 SEHNR, CDR2 FQNEAQ (reference sequence). This CDR3 is 14 amino acids long. V gave up 4 bases and J gave up 8 bases; unmatched junction bases: 8. CDR3 bases: TGTGCCAGCAGCTCCGGACAGGGGGGAGATCAGCAGTACTTC. Its protein is CASSSGQGGDQQYF.

The V gene is TRBV27, the J gene TRBJ2-1, with D hard to call. This CDR3 has 12 amino acids. Germline CDR1 is MNHEY and CDR2 is SMNVEV (reference sequence). V was pared by 6 bases and J by 8 bases, with 11 bases between. The CDR3 reads CASSKIRDEQFF. The CDR3 DNA reads as TGTGCCAGCAGCAAAATTAGAGATGAGCAGTTCTTC.

The V call is TRBV6-5, the J call TRBJ1-2; D gene ambiguous. CDR1 is MNHEY, CDR2 SVGAGI, per germline. Trimming took off 4 bases at V and 9 bases at J, with 9 bases between the two ends. The CDR3 sequence is 11 residues long. This CDR3 is CASSLSGRYTF. CDR3 nucleotide sequence: TGTGCCAGCAGTTTATCGGGCCGCTACACCTTC.

V gene TRBV6-1 combines with J gene TRBJ2-3; TRBD1 aligns across 7 bases. The CDR3 is made up of 16 amino acids. Unmatched junction bases numbered 7, after V lost 2 bases and J lost 2 bases. CDR1 is MNHNS, CDR2 SASEGT, per germline. The CDR3 bases are TGTGCCAGCAGTGAAACCTACGGGACAGTCACAGATACGCAGTATTTT. Translating it yields CASSETYGTVTDTQYF.

This sequence joins TRBV30 and TRBJ1-1; no definite D call. CDR1 and CDR2 (germline): GTSNPN, SVGIG (reference sequence). V lost 3 bases and J lost 8, with 19 bases in between. The CDR3 extends over 14 amino acids. The CDR3 spells CAWSTLVAEAEAFF. The DNA for the CDR3 is TGTGCCTGGAGCACTCTTGTGGCAGAGGCCGAAGCTTTCTTT.

The CDR3 loop is CASSLVRGAGELFF. The CDR3 nucleotides are TGTGCCAGCAGCTTAGTCAGGGGAGCCGGGGAGCTGTTTTTT. J is TRBJ2-2 and V is TRBV11-2, with a weak D call TRBD1 (6 bases). V was clipped by 1 base and J by 6 bases, with 9 bases between them. The CDR3 is 14 amino acids. The V gene's germline CDR1 is SGHAT and CDR2 FQNNGV. Using reference TRBV11-2 and TRBJ2-2 for the parts outside the CDR3, the full variable domain is EAGVAQSPRYKIIEKRQSVAFWCNPISGHATLYWYQQILGQGPKLLIQFQNNGVVDDSQLPKDRFSAERLKGVDSTLKIQPAKLEDSAVYLCASSLVRGAGELFFGEGSRLTVL.

The V gene is TRBV5-8, the J gene TRBJ1-1, with D possibly being TRBD1 (6 bases). Germline CDR1 reads SGHTS; CDR2 reads YDEGEE. The length of the CDR3 is 14 residues. V gave up 3 bases and J gave up 3 bases, with 12 bases separating them. The CDR3: CASSSGQSDTEAFF. In nucleotides, the CDR3 is TGTGCCAGCAGCTCCGGACAGAGCGACACTGAAGCTTTCTTT. Looking up the rest from reference TRBV5-8 and TRBJ1-1 gives the full variable domain: EAGVTQSPTHLIKTRGQQATLRCSPISGHTSVYWYQQALGLGLQFLLWYDEGEERNRGNFPPRFSGRQFPNYSSELNVNALELEDSALYLCASSSGQSDTEAFFGQGTRLTVV.

V gene TRBV30 combines with J gene TRBJ1-1; D might be TRBD1 (6 bases). V gave up 3 bases and J gave up 1 base, with 15 bases separating them. From germline, CDR1 is GTSNPN and CDR2 SVGIG (reference sequence). There are 15 residues in the CDR3. The CDR3 sequence: CAWRRQGLGNTEAFF. In DNA, the CDR3 is TGTGCCTGGAGACGTCAGGGGCTGGGGAACACTGAAGCTTTCTTT.

The chain uses TRBV7-9 and TRBJ2-7; 10 nucleotides agree with TRBD2. CDR3 size: 12 residues. Trimming took 8 bases from V and 3 from J; bases not matched to a gene: 1. Germline V gene lookup returns CDR1 SEHNR and CDR2 FQNEAQ (reference sequence). The CDR3, as DNA: TGTGCCAGCGGGACTAGCGTCTACGAGCAGTACTTC. It yields the protein CASGTSVYEQYF.

Regarding this clone: At one end the junction does not follow the germline gene, possibly because of a read error. In nucleotides, the CDR3 is TGTGCCAGCAGCCCGAGAGGGGGGAATTCCTTCGAGCAGTACTTC. Encoded protein: CASSPRGGNSFEQYF. V usage is TRBV7-8 and J usage is TRBJ2-7; either TRBD1 or TRBD2 may fit D (6 bases each). The CDR3 has 15 residues. The germline V gene has CDR1 SGHVS and CDR2 FQNEAQ. Looking up the rest from reference TRBV7-8 and TRBJ2-7 gives the full variable domain: GAGVSQSPRYKVAKRGQDVALRCDPISGHVSLFWYQQALGQGPEFLTYFQNEAQLDKSGLPSDRFFAERPEGSVSTLKIQRTQQEDSAVYLCASSPRGGNSFEQYFGPGTRLTVT.